These 9 T cell receptor beta chains were sequenced from one sample in a study of cytomegalovirus exposure and HLA in healthy donors. 60 Vbeta and 13 Jbeta primers were used in PCR. TCRdb keeps only in-frame clones here, not all; method: immunoSEQ multiplex PCR. Of 150,000 to 200,000 clones listed, about 81% are singletons. The specimen sequenced was PBMCs. The source is a woman in her twenties or thirties in good health and CMV-seronegative.

This clone was picked up a small number of times. The rearrangement links TRBV7-3 to TRBJ2-5; 10 nucleotides agree with TRBD2. CDR3 size: 14 residues. Unmatched junction bases numbered 5, after V lost 5 bases and J lost 5 bases. Germline CDR1 reads SGHTA; CDR2 reads FQGTGA. CDR3 in amino acids: CASSPSGSGETQYF. The CDR3 region has the DNA TGTGCCAGCAGCCCTAGCGGGAGTGGGGAGACCCAGTACTTC.

This clone has a single count. This rearrangement joins TRBV10-3 to TRBJ2-3; weak D call: TRBD2 (6 bases). Germline V gene data show CDR1 as ENHRY and CDR2 as SYGVKD. The V end was cut by 4 bases, the J end by 3 bases, with 14 bases between. The CDR3 consists of 15 residues. CDR3 loop: CAISARGMGTDTQYF. CDR3 nucleotide sequence: TGTGCCATCAGTGCCCGGGGGATGGGTACAGATACGCAGTATTTT.

The CDR3 loop reads CASSNPTDSGYGYTF. For the CDR3, the DNA is TGTGCCAGCAGCAACCCGACGGACAGTGGCTATGGCTACACCTTC. The rearrangement joins TRBV2 to TRBJ1-2, with D possibly being TRBD1 (6 bases). Germline V gene lookup returns CDR1 SNHLY and CDR2 FYNNEI. The germline V and J ends were trimmed by 6 bases and 4 bases, with 18 bases remaining between them. This CDR3 contains 15 residues.

As regards this clone: Other DNA sequences in this specimen translate into the identical CDR3. The chain uses TRBV5-1 and TRBJ2-3; D is possibly TRBD1 (5 bases). Deletions cut 0 bases from V and 2 bases from J, with 7 bases between. The CDR3 is made up of 14 amino acids. CDR1 is SGHRS and CDR2 is YFSETQ in the germline V gene. Written as DNA, the CDR3 is TGCGCCAGCAGCTTGGGACAGTCCACAGATACGCAGTATTTT. This translates into CASSLGQSTDTQYF.

V and J are TRBV4-1 and TRBJ2-2; D gene uncertain. CDR3 length equals 16 residues. V gave up 4 bases and J gave up 1 base, with 13 bases separating them. The germline CDR1 and CDR2 sequences are MGHRA and YSYEKL. CDR3 loop: CASSPTYRQNTGELFF. The CDR3 DNA reads TGCGCCAGCAGCCCTACGTATCGACAGAACACCGGGGAGCTGTTTTTT.

This rearrangement joins TRBV7-6 to TRBJ2-1; D ambiguous. From germline, CDR1 is SGHVS and CDR2 FNYEAQ. The CDR3 is made up of 14 amino acids. The V and J ends lost 2 bases and 2 bases respectively, with 7 bases between them. The CDR3 DNA reads TGTGCCAGCAGCTTATACCCTACCTACAATGAGCAGTTCTTC. It encodes CASSLYPTYNEQFF.

This sequence joins TRBV9 and TRBJ2-7; 7 nucleotides agree with TRBD1. The germline CDR1 and CDR2 sequences are SGDLS and YYNGEE. This CDR3 comprises 15 residues. The V segment lost 2 bases and the J segment 0 bases; nucleotides outside the gene matches: 5. CDR3 protein: CASSVDRDSSYEQYF. The CDR3 region has the DNA TGTGCCAGCAGCGTTGACAGGGATAGCTCCTACGAGCAGTACTTC.

The CDR3: CASSYALRGTYGYTF. In DNA, the CDR3 is TGTGCCAGCAGTTACGCGTTAAGGGGGACCTATGGCTACACCTTC. V is TRBV6-5 and J is TRBJ1-2; weak D call: TRBD1 (6 bases). CDR3 size: 15 residues. The V end was cut by 2 bases, the J end by 4 bases, with 14 bases between. The germline V gene encodes CDR1 MNHEY and CDR2 SVGAGI.

The V gene is TRBV28, the J gene TRBJ1-1, with 10 nucleotides matching TRBD1. This CDR3 has 14 residues. The germline V gene encodes CDR1 MDHEN and CDR2 SYDVKM. V lost 6 bases and J lost 6; bases outside the gene matches: 7. The DNA for the CDR3 is TGTGCCAGCAGAAATGGACAGGGGGAAGCTGAAGCTTTCTTT. The encoded protein is CASRNGQGEAEAFF.